The clone carrying this TCR beta chain was observed many times. Its matching antigen is unknown. From germline, CDR1 is MGHRA and CDR2 YSYEKL. V was trimmed by 1 base and J by 2 bases, leaving 12 bases between them. This CDR3 has 16 amino acids. The team produced cDNA through 5'RACE using 10-nucleotide random UMIs. Each CDR3 protein is one row after TCRdb ran MiXCR on the 5' RACE reads. The sample records more than 50,000 distinct CDR3 sequences, approximately 3.1% being singletons. This sample is part of a study of neurological immune-mediated disorders. Points from the study as a whole: In multiple sclerosis patients, the repertoire cluster was unrelated to clinical or MRI findings. Phylogenetic grouping assigned the repertoires of 18 of 34 multiple sclerosis patients to a single related-CDR3 cluster, representing a possible signature.

The chain joins TRBV4-1 to TRBJ2-1; D is uncertain. Sequencing was carried out using PBMCs. The sequence derives from a woman aged 60 to 75 with multiple sclerosis. The CDR3 loop reads CASSQGLGPTYNEQFF. The CDR3 nucleotides are TGCGCCAGCAGCCAAGGTCTTGGGCCCACCTACAATGAGCAGTTCTTC.